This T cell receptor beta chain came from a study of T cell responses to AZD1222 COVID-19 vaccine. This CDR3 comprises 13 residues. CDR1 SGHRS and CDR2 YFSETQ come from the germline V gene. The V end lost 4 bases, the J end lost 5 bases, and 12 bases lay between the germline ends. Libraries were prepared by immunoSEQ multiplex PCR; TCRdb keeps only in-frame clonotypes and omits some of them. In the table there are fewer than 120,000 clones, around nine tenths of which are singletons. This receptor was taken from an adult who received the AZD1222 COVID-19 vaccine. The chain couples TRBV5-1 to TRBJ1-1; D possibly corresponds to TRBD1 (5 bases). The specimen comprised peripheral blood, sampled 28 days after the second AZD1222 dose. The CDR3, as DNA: TGCGCCAGCAGCGGGGACTGGGGGACTGAAGCTTTCTTT. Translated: CASSGDWGTEAFF.